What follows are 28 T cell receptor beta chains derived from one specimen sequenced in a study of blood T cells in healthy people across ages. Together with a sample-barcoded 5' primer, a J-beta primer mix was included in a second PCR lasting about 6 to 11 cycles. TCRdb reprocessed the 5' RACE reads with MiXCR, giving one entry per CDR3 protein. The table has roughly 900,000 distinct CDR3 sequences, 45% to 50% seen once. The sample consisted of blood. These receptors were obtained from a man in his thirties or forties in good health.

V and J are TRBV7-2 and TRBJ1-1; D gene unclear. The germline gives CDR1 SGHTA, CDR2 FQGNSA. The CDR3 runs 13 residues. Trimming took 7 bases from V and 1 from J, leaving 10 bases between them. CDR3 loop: CASTEQANTEAFF. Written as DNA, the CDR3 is TGTGCCAGCACCGAGCAGGCGAACACTGAAGCTTTCTTT. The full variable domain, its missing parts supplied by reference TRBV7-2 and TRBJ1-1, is GAGVSQSPSNKVTEKGKDVELRCDPISGHTALYWYRQSLGQGLEFLIYFQGNSAPDKSGLPSDRFSAERTGGSVSTLTIQRTQQEDSAVYLCASTEQANTEAFFGQGTRLTVV.

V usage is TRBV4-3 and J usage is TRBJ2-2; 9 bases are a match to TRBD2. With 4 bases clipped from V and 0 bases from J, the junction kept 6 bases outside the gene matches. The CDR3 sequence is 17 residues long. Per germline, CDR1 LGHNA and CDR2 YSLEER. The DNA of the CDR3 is TGCGCCAGCAGCCGACATAGCGGGGGCCCGAACACCGGGGAGCTGTTTTTT. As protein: CASSRHSGGPNTGELFF.

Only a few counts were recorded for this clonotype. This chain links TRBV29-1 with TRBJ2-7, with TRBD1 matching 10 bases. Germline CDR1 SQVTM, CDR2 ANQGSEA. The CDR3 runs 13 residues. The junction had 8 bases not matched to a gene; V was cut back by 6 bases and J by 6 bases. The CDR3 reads CSVEGQGISEQYF. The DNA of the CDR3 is TGCAGCGTGGAGGGACAGGGGATCAGCGAGCAGTACTTC.

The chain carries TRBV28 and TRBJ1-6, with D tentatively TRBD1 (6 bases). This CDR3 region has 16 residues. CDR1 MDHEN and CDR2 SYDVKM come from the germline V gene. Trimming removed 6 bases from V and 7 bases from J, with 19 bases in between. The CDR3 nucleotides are TGTGCCAGCAGGGATCAGGGACACAAGGGAAATTCACCCCTCCACTTT. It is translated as CASRDQGHKGNSPLHF.

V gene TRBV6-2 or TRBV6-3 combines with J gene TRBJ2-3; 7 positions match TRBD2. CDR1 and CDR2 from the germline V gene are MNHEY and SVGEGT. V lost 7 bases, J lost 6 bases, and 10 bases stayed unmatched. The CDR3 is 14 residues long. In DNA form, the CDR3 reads TGTGCCAGCACCCCGGGGGGTATCGAGGATACGCAGTATTTT. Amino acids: CASTPGGIEDTQYF.

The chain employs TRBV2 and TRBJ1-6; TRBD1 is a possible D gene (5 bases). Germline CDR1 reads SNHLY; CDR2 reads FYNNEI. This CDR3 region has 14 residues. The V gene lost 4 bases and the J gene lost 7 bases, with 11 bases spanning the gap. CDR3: CASSAQGSNSPLHF. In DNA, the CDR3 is TGTGCCAGCAGTGCCCAGGGAAGCAATTCACCCCTCCACTTT.

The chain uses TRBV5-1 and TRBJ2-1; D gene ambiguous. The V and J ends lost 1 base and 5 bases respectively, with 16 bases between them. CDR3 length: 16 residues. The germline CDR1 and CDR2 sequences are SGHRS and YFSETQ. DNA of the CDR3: TGCGCCAGCAGCTTGCCCCCCGGGCACGAGAACAATGAGCAGTTCTTC. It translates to CASSLPPGHENNEQFF.

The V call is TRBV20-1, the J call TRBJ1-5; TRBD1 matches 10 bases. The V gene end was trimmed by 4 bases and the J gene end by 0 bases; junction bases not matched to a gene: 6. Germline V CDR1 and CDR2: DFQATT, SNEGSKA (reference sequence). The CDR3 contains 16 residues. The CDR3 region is CSAIGQGEYSNQPQHF. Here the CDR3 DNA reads TGCAGTGCTATAGGACAGGGGGAGTATAGCAATCAGCCCCAGCATTTT.

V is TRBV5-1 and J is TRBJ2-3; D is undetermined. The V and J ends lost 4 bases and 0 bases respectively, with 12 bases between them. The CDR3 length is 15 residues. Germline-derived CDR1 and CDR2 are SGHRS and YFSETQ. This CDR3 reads CASSRAPFSTDTQYF. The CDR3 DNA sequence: TGCGCCAGCAGCAGGGCGCCGTTCAGCACAGATACGCAGTATTTT.

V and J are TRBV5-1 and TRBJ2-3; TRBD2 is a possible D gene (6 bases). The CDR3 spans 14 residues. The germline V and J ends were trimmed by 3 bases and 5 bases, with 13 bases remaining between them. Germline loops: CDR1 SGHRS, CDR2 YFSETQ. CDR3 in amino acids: CASSSAGSGDTQYF. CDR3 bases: TGCGCCAGCAGCTCGGCGGGGTCGGGAGATACGCAGTATTTT.

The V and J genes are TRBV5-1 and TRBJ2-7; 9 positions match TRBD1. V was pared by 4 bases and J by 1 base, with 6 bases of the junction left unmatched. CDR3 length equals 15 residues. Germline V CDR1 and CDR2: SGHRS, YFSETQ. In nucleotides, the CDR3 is TGCGCCAGCAGCACTGGACAGGGGCGATCCTACGAGCAGTACTTC. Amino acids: CASSTGQGRSYEQYF.

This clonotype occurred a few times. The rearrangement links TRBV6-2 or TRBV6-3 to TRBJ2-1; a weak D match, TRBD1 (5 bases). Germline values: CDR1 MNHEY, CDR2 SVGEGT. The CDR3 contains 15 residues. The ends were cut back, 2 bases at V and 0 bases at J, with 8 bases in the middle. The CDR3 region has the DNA TGTGCCAGCAGTTACGGGCAGGGCTCCTACAATGAGCAGTTCTTC. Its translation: CASSYGQGSYNEQFF.

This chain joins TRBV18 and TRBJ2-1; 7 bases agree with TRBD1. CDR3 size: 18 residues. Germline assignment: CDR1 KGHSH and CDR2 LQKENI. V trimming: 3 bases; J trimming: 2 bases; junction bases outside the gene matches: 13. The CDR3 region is CASSPLRDAGTAYNEQFF. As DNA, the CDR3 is TGTGCCAGCTCACCTCTTAGGGACGCCGGGACAGCCTACAATGAGCAGTTCTTC.

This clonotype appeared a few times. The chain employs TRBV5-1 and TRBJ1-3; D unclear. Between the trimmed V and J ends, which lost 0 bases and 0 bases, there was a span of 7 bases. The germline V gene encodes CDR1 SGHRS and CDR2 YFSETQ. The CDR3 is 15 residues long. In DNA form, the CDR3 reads TGCGCCAGCAGCTTGGGTGACGGCTCTGGAAACACCATATATTTT. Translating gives CASSLGDGSGNTIYF.

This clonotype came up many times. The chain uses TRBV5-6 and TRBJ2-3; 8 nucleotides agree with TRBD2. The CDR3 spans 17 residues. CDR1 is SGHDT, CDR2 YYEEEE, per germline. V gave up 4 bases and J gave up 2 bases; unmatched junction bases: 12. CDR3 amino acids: CASSPLIGGASTDTQYF. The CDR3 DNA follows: TGTGCCAGCAGCCCTTTAATCGGGGGGGCCTCCACAGATACGCAGTATTTT. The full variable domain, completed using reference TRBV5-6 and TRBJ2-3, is DAGVTQSPTHLIKTRGQQVTLRCSPKSGHDTVSWYQQALGQGPQFIFQYYEEEERQRGNFPDRFSGHQFPNYSSELNVNALLLGDSALYLCASSPLIGGASTDTQYFGPGTRLTVL.

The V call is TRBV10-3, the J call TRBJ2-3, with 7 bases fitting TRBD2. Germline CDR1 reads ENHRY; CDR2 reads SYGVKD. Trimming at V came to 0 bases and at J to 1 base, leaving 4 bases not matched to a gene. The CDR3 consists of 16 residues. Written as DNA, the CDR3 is TGTGCCATCAGTGAGTCGATCCGGGGGGGCACAGATACGCAGTATTTT. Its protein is CAISESIRGGTDTQYF.

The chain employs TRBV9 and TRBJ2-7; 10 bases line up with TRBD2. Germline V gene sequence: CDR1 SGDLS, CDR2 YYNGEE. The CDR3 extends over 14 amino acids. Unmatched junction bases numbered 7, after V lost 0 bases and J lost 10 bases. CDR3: CASSVASGGKIQYF. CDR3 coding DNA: TGTGCCAGCAGCGTAGCTAGCGGGGGCAAGATCCAGTACTTC.

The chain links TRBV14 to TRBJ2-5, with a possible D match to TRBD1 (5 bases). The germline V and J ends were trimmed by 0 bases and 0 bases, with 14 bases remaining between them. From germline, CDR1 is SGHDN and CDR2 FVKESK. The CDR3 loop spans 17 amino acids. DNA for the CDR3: TGTGCCAGCAGCCAAGAGGATAGGGGCGAGTACCAAGAGACCCAGTACTTC. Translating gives CASSQEDRGEYQETQYF. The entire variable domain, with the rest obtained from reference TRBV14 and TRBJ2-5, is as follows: EAGVTQFPSHSVIEKGQTVTLRCDPISGHDNLYWYRRVMGKEIKFLLHFVKESKQDESGMPNNRFLAERTGGTYSTLKVQPAELEDSGVYFCASSQEDRGEYQETQYFGPGTRLLVL.

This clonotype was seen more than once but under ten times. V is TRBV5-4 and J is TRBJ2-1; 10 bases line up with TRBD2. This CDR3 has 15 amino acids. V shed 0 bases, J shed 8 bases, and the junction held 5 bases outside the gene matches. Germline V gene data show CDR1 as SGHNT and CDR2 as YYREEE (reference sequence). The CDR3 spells CASSLGAGGPYEQFF. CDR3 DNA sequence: TGTGCCAGCAGCTTGGGAGCGGGGGGGCCATATGAGCAGTTCTTC.

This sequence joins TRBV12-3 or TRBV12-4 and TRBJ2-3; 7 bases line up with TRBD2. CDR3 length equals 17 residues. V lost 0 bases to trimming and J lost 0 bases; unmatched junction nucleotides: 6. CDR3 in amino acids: CASSLAAAGVSTDTQYF. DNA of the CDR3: TGTGCCAGCAGTTTAGCCGCGGCGGGAGTGAGCACAGATACGCAGTATTTT.

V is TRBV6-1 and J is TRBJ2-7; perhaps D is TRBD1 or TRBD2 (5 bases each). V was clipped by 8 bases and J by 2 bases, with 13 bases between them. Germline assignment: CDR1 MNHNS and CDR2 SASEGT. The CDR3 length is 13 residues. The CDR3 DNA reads TGTGCCAGCGTTGATATGGGACCCTACGAGCAGTACTTC. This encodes CASVDMGPYEQYF.

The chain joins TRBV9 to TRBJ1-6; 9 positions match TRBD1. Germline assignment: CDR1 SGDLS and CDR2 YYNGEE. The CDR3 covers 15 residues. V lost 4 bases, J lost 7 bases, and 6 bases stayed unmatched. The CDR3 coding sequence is TGTGCCAGCAGCCGGACAGGGGTTGAGAATTCACCCCTCCACTTT. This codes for CASSRTGVENSPLHF.

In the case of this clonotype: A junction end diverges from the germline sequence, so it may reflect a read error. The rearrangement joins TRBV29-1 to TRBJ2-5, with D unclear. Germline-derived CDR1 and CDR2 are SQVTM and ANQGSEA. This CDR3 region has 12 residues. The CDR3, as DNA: TGCAGCGTTGATGTGAACCAAGAGACCCAGCACTTC. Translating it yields CSVDVNQETQHF.

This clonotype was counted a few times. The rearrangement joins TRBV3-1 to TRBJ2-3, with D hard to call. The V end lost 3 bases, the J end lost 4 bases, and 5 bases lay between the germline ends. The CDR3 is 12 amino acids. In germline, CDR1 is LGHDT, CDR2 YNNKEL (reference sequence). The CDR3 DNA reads TGTGCCAGCAGCCAGTCCCCAGATACGCAGTATTTT. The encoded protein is CASSQSPDTQYF.

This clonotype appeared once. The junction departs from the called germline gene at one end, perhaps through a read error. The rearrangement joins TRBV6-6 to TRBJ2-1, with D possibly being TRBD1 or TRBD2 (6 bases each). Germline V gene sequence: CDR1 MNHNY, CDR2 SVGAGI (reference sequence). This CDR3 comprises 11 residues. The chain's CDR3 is CASSTTLRGVF. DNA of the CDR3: TGTGCCAGCAGTACAACCCTGAGGGGGGTCTTC.

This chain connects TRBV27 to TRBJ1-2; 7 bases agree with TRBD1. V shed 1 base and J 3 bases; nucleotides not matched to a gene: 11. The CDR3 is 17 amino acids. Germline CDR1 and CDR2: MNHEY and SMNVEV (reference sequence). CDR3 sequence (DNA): TGTGCCAGCAGTTTATTGGGCGCGGGGACAGACCACTATGGCTACACCTTC. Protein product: CASSLLGAGTDHYGYTF.

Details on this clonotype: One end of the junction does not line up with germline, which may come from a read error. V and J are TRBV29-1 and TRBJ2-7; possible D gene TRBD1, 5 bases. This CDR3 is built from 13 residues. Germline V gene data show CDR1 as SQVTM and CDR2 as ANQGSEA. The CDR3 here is CSAEVQASYEQYF. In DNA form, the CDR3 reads TGCAGCGCTGAAGTACAGGCGAGCTACGAGCAGTACTTC.

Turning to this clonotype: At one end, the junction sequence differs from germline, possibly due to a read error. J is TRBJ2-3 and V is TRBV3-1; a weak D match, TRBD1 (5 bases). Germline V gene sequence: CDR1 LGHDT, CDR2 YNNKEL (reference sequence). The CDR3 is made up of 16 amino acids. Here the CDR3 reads CASGQGVGSYTDTQYF. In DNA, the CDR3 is TGTGCCAGCGGCCAAGGGGTAGGGTCGTACACAGATACGCAGTATTTT.